This is a list of T cell receptor beta chains from one sample in a study of blood T cell repertoires in COVID-19. Produced via immunoSEQ multiplex PCR; TCRdb's table is partial and in-frame only. The data contain roughly 180,000 clones, approximately 88% of them singletons. The sample was peripheral blood. The receptor source for this set is a woman under 40 with acute or convalescent COVID-19. Both conserved end residues are part of each CDR3. The D gene is left open where the match is weak. A clone size is listed for some rows: how often the clone was seen (once, few, many), or a class if it is expanded.

>TRBJ2-7|.|TRBV24-1|TRBD1|14
CATSDPDREDEQYF
TGTGCCACCAGTGATCCGGACAGGGAGGACGAGCAGTACTTC
>TRBJ1-2|.|TRBV2|.|12
CASSVTVYGYTF
TGTGCCAGCAGTGTGACTGTCTATGGCTACACCTTC
>TRBJ2-5|.|TRBV12-3/TRBV12-4|.|13
CASSPEVQETQYF
TGTGCCAGCAGTCCGGAGGTCCAAGAGACCCAGTACTTC
>TRBJ2-5|.|TRBV10-1|.|12
CASSESQETQYF
TGCGCCAGCAGTGAGTCGCAGGAGACCCAGTACTTC
>TRBJ2-7|.|TRBV14|TRBD1|14
CASSQNRGRYEQYF
TGTGCCAGCAGCCAGAACAGGGGGCGGTACGAGCAGTACTTC
>TRBJ2-2|.|TRBV27|.|16
CASSWGEGANTGELFF
TGTGCCAGCAGTTGGGGAGAAGGAGCGAACACCGGGGAGCTGTTTTTT
>TRBJ2-1|.|TRBV2|.|14
CASGEQAGFNEQFF
TGTGCCAGCGGGGAACAAGCGGGCTTCAATGAGCAGTTCTTC
>TRBJ1-3|.|TRBV10-3|.|15
CAISELSGVGNTIYF
TGTGCCATCAGTGAGTTGAGCGGAGTGGGAAACACCATATATTTT
>TRBJ2-3|.|TRBV30|TRBD2|15
CAWSVVAGVADTQYF
TGTGCCTGGAGTGTAGTTGCGGGAGTGGCAGATACGCAGTATTTT
>TRBJ2-1|.|TRBV28|TRBD2|14
CASNTAGGYNEQFF
TGTGCCAGCAACACAGCGGGAGGGTACAATGAGCAGTTCTTC
>TRBJ2-1|.|TRBV28|.|13
CASSVEAVNEQFF
TGTGCCAGCAGTGTAGAGGCGGTCAATGAGCAGTTCTTC
>TRBJ1-5|.|TRBV5-6|TRBD1|14
CASSPGGRSQPQHF
TGTGCCAGCAGCCCAGGGGGAAGGAGTCAGCCCCAGCATTTT
>TRBJ1-2|.|TRBV6-6|.|11
CASTLEGGYTF
TGTGCCAGCACCCTAGAGGGTGGCTACACCTTC
>TRBJ2-1|.|TRBV12-3/TRBV12-4|.|11
CASSQLGEQFF
TGTGCCAGCAGTCAACTAGGTGAGCAGTTCTTC
>TRBJ1-6|.|TRBV6-4|.|13
CASSVAGNSPLHF
TGTGCCAGCAGTGTCGCGGGTAATTCACCCCTCCACTTT
>TRBJ1-1|.|TRBV6-5|.|14
CASRQRIMNTEAFF
TGTGCCAGCAGGCAGCGTATTATGAACACTGAAGCTTTCTTT
>TRBJ2-7|once|TRBV27|.|17
CASSPVPQAGHSYEQYF
TGTGCCAGCAGTCCCGTACCGCAAGCGGGCCATTCCTACGAGCAGTACTTC
>TRBJ2-7|.|TRBV28|.|12
CASSFGGREQYF
TGTGCCAGCAGTTTTGGGGGGAGGGAGCAGTACTTC
>TRBJ1-1|.|TRBV27|.|13
CASSFKRDTEAFF
TGTGCCAGCAGTTTCAAGCGGGACACTGAAGCTTTCTTT
>TRBJ2-1|.|TRBV5-1|TRBD2|16
CASSLQGSGIFNEQFF
TGCGCCAGCAGCTTACAGGGTAGCGGGATCTTCAATGAGCAGTTCTTC
>TRBJ2-1|.|TRBV15|.|15
CATSRDLAYYNEQFF
TGTGCCACCAGCAGAGATCTAGCGTACTACAATGAGCAGTTCTTC
>TRBJ2-1|few|TRBV20-1|.|11
CSAPSLNEQFF
TGCAGTGCACCGAGCTTGAATGAGCAGTTCTTC
>TRBJ2-3|.|TRBV13|.|13
CASSPPRGDTQYF
TGTGCCAGCAGCCCCCCAAGGGGAGATACGCAGTATTTT